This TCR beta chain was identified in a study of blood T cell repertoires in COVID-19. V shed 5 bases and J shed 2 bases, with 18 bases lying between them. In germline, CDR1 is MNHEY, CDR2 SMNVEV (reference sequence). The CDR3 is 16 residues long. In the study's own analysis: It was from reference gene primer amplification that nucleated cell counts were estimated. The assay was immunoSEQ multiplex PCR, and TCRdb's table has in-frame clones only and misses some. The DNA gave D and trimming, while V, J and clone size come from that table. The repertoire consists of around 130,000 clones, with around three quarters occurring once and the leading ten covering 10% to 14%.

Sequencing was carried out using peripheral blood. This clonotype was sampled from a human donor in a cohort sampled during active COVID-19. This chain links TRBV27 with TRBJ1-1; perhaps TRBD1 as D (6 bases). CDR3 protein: CASSLWFGQPNTEAFF. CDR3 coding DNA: TGTGCCAGCAGTCTATGGTTTGGACAGCCCAACACTGAAGCTTTCTTT.